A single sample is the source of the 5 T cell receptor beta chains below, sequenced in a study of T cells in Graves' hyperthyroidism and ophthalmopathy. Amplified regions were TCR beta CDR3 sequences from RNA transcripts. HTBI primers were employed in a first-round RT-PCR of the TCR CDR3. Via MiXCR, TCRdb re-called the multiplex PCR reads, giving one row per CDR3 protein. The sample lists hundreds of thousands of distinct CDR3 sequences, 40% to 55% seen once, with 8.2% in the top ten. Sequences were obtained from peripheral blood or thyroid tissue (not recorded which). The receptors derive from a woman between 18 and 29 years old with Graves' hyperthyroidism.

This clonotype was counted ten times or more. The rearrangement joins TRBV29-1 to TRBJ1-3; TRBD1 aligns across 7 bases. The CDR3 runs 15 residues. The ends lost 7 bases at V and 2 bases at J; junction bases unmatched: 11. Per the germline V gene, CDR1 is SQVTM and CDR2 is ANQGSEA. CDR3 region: CSARQGKGPGNTIYF. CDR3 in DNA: TGCAGCGCCCGACAGGGCAAGGGTCCTGGAAACACCATATATTTT.

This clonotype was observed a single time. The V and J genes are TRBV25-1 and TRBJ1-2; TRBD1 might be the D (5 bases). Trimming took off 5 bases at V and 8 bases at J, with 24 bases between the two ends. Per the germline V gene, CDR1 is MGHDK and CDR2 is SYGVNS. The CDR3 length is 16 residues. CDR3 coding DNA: TGTGCCAGCAGTTTGGGGGAGGGAAACTTTCGAGAAGGCTACACCTTC. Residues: CASSLGEGNFREGYTF.

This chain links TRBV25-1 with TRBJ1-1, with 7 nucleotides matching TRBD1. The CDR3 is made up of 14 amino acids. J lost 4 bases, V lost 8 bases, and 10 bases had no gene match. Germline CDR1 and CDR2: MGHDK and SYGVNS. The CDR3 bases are TGTGCCAGCTCACCACCAGGGGGAGGCACTGAAGCTTTCTTT. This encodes CASSPPGGGTEAFF.

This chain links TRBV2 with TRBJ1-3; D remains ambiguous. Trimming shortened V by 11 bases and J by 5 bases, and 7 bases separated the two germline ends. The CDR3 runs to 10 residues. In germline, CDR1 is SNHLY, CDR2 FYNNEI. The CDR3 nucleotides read TGTGCCTGCGCGCGAAACACCATATATTTT. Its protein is CACARNTIYF. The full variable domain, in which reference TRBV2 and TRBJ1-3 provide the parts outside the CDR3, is EPEVTQTPSHQVTQMGQEVILRCVPISNHLYFYWYRQILGQKVEFLVSFYNNEISEKSEIFDDQFSVERPDGSNFTLKIRSTKLEDSAMYFCACARNTIYFGEGSWLTVV.

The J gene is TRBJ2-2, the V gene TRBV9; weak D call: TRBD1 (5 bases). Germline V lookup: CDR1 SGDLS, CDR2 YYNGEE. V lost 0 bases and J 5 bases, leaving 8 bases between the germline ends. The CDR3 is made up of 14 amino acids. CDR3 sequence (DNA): TGTGCCAGCAGCGTAGAGGGGTTAACCGGGGAGCTGTTTTTT. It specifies CASSVEGLTGELFF.